A single TCR beta chain is shown here with its context. The antigen is undetermined. The sequenced template was cDNA made from the entire isolated RNA. Method: immunoSEQ multiplex PCR; TCRdb's copy keeps in-frame clones and lacks some. In the table there are approximately 270,000 clones, roughly an eighth of which are singletons. This specimen belongs to a study of beta chain features in type 1 diabetes. General study points: In all four CD4+ subsets, TCRB CDR3 length was significantly, moderately reduced in type 1 diabetes.

The ends were cut back, 0 bases at V and 9 bases at J, with 9 bases in the middle. CDR3 length: 13 residues. CDR1 is LNHNV, CDR2 YYDKDF, per germline (reference sequence). Material: naive CD4+ T cells from blood. The clonotype was recovered from a man between 25 and 39 years old with type 1 diabetes. V usage is TRBV15 and J usage is TRBJ2-1; D ambiguous. The CDR3 DNA reads TGTGCCACCAGCAGAGAGCCCCCGGGTGAGCAGTTCTTC. It yields the protein CATSREPPGEQFF.